This T cell receptor beta chain was sequenced in a study of vaccination and CD4 T cells after COVID-19. On the study more broadly: Convalescent patients gave post-COVID blood a median about 91 days post-diagnosis, range 35 to 161.

The assay that was used to sequence DNA from cultured CD4+ T cells was the Oncomine TCR Beta short-read assay. Each CDR3 protein gets one entry after TCRdb re-called the PCR reads with MiXCR. The table includes some 16,000 distinct CDR3 sequences, approximately 57% detected once. Regarding this clonotype: Its antigen is unidentified.

Treatment given: roughly nine-day PBMC culture with coronavirus spike peptide pools or control peptides (ViraFEST assay). J gave up 9 bases and V 9 bases, and 11 bases lay outside the gene matches. CDR1 SGHVS and CDR2 FNYEAQ come from the germline V gene. CDR3 length: 14 residues. Sequenced: CD4+ T cells from blood, cultured in vitro. J is TRBJ2-1 and V is TRBV7-6; 10 nucleotides align to TRBD2. The TCR sequence derives from a human donor who had recovered from COVID-19. CDR3 sequence: CASSSGREVGEQFF. Written as DNA, the CDR3 is TGTGCCAGTTCCAGCGGGAGGGAGGTGGGTGAGCAGTTCTTC.